The TCR beta chain under discussion was sequenced for a study of cytomegalovirus exposure and HLA in healthy donors. The primer mix had 60 Vbeta and 13 Jbeta primers. The method was immunoSEQ multiplex PCR; TCRdb's version includes in-frame clones alone and lacks a portion of them. The table lists some 100,000 clones, 76% of them singletons, with about 4.2% in the top ten. The study's findings and limits: A later analysis showed TCR association rates differing by HLA locus, peaking at DRB1 and lowest at HLA-C. Some TCR beta chains (roughly 160 of them) were listed as cytomegalovirus-associated. Some V segments (TRBV6-2 and TRBV6-3 among them) were excluded as indistinguishable.

Trimming removed 1 base at V and 5 bases at J, with 15 bases between. Germline V gene lookup returns CDR1 MNHNS and CDR2 SASEGT. There are 16 residues in the CDR3. With regard to this clone: Its antigen is currently unknown.

The chain carries TRBV6-1 and TRBJ2-1; possibly TRBD2 for D (6 bases). The TCR comes from a woman in her 50s in good health and CMV-seropositive. Sequencing was performed on PBMCs. CDR3 sequence: CASSEGRSGGHNEQFF. DNA of the CDR3: TGTGCCAGCAGTGAAGGAAGGAGCGGAGGGCACAATGAGCAGTTCTTC.